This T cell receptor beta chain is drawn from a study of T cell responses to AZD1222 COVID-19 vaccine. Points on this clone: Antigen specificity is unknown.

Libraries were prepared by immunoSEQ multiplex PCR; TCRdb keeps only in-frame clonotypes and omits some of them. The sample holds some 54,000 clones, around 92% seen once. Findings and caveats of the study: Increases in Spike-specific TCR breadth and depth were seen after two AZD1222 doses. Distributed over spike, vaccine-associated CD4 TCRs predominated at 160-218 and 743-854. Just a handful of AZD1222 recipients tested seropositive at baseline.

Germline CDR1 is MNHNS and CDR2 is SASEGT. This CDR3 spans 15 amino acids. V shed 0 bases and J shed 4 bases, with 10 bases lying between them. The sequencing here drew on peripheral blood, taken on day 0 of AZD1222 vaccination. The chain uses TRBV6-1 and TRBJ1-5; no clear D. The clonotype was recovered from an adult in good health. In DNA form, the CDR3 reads TGTGCCAGCAGTGAAGCGGGGAGTCGGAATCAGCCCCAGCATTTT. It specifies CASSEAGSRNQPQHF.